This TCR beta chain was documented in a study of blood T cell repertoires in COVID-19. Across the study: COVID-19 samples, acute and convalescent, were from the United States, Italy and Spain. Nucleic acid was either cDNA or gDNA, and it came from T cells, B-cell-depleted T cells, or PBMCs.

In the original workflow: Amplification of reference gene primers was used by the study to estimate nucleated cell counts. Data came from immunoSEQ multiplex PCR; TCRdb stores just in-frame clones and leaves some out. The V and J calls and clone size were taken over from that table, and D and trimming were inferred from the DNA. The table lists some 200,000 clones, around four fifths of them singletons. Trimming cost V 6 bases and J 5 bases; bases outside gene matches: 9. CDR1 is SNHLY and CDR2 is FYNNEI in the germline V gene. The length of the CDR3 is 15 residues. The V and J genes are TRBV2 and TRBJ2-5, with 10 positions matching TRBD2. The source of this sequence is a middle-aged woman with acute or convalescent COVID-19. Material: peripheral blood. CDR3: CASRSRAGGPETQYF. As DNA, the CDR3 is TGTGCCAGCAGAAGCCGAGCGGGAGGGCCGGAGACCCAGTACTTC.